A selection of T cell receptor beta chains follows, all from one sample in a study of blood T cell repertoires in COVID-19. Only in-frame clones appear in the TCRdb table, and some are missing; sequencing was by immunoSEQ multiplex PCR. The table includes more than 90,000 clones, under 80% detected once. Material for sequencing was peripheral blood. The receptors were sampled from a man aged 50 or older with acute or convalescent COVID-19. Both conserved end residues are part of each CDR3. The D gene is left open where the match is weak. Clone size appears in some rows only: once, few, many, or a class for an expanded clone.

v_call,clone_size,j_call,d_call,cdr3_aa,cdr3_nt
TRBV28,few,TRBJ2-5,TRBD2,CASSLWASGSQETQYF,TGTGCCAGCAGTTTATGGGCTAGCGGGAGCCAAGAGACCCAGTACTTC
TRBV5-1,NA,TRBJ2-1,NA,CASSLASRAPHNEQFF,TGCGCCAGCAGCTTGGCCTCGAGGGCACCCCACAATGAGCAGTTCTTC
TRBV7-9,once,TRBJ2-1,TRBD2,CASSQGGYNEQFF,TGTGCCAGCAGCCAGGGAGGGTACAATGAGCAGTTCTTC
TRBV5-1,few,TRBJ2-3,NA,CASSLGGQGPDTQYF,TGCGCCAGCAGCTTGGGGGGGCAGGGCCCAGATACGCAGTATTTT
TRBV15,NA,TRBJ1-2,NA,CATSRAGDSNYGYTF,TGTGCCACCAGCAGAGCAGGGGATTCTAACTATGGCTACACCTTC
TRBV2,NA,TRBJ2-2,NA,CASSRDKYTGELFF,TGTGCCAGCAGTCGGGACAAATACACCGGGGAGCTGTTTTTT
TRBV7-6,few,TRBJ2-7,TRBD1,CASSVDRGSNEQYF,TGTGCCAGCAGCGTTGACAGGGGGTCCAACGAGCAGTACTTC
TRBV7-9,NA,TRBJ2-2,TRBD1,CASSFSRGPDTGELFF,TGTGCCAGCAGCTTTAGCAGGGGGCCCGACACCGGGGAGCTGTTTTTT
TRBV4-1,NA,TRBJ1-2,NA,CASSLALTGPYGYTF,TGCGCCAGCAGCCTTGCCCTGACAGGTCCCTATGGCTACACCTTC
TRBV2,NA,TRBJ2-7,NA,CASSDVVFFYEQYF,TGTGCCAGCAGTGATGTTGTATTTTTCTACGAGCAGTACTTC
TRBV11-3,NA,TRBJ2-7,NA,CASSQTGYEQYF,TGTGCCAGCAGCCAGACTGGATACGAGCAGTACTTC
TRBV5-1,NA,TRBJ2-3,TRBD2,CASSVGLAGVEDTQYF,TGCGCCAGCAGCGTGGGACTAGCGGGGGTGGAAGATACGCAGTATTTT
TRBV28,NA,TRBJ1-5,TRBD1,CASTPGQGWDQPQHF,TGTGCCAGCACCCCAGGACAGGGATGGGATCAGCCCCAGCATTTT
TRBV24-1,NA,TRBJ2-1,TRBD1,CATRGQGDNEQFF,TGTGCCACCAGGGGACAGGGGGACAATGAGCAGTTCTTC
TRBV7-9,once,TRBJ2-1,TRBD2,CASSLGTSGTDEQFF,TGTGCCAGCAGCTTGGGGACTAGCGGGACTGATGAGCAGTTCTTC
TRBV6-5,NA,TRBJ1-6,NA,CASSWDKLSPLHF,TGTGCCAGCAGTTGGGACAAACTTTCACCCCTCCACTTT
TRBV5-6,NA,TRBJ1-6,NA,CASSLTDYNSPLHF,TGTGCCAGCAGCTTGACAGACTATAATTCACCCCTCCACTTT
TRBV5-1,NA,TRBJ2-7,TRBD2,CASSTASGAYEQYF,TGCGCCAGCAGCACCGCTAGCGGAGCCTACGAGCAGTACTTC
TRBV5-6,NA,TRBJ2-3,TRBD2,CASSSGLAGVGDTQYF,TGTGCCAGCAGCTCGGGACTAGCGGGAGTAGGAGATACGCAGTATTTT
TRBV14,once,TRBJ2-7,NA,CASSPYSGTRSYEQYF,TGTGCCAGCAGCCCTTACTCCGGGACAAGGAGCTACGAGCAGTACTTC
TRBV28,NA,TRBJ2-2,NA,CASSFRATGELFF,TGTGCCAGCAGCTTCAGGGCCACCGGGGAGCTGTTTTTT
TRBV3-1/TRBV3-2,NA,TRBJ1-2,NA,CASSQRGGYGPYGYTF,TGTGCCAGCAGCCAAAGGGGGGGTTACGGGCCCTATGGCTACACCTTC
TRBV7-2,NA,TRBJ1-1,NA,CASSAQEWGSGPTEAFF,TGTGCCAGCAGCGCCCAAGAGTGGGGCAGTGGCCCCACTGAAGCTTTCTTT
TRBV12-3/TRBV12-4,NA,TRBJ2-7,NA,CASRLDGGREQYF,TGTGCCAGCAGACTCGACGGGGGTAGGGAGCAGTACTTC
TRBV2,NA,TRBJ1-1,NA,CASEQGLNTEAFF,TGTGCCAGCGAACAGGGACTGAACACTGAAGCTTTCTTT
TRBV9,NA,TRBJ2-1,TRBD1,CASSPQGQGYNEQFF,TGTGCCAGCAGCCCTCAGGGACAGGGCTACAATGAGCAGTTCTTC